This T cell receptor (beta chain) was recovered during a study of T cells in Graves' hyperthyroidism and ophthalmopathy. Authors of the study amplified TCR beta CDR3 regions from RNA transcripts. During a first-round RT-PCR of the TCR CDR3, the HTBI primer set was used. TCRdb called the multiplex PCR reads again in MiXCR, with one record for every CDR3 protein. The sample lists 600,000 to 650,000 distinct CDR3 sequences; roughly 17% were seen once. Whole-study results and caveats: Ophthalmopathy and stable hyperthyroidism were separated by a 13 V-J model. With a median lead of approximately 6.4 months before onset, the model predicted ophthalmopathy.

Patients counted as stable if ophthalmopathy did not develop within 18 months. This clonotype appeared many times. Its matching antigen is unknown. Sequencing was done on a sample of blood. This sequence originates from a woman in her thirties with Graves' hyperthyroidism.

The CDR3 DNA reads as TGTGCCAGCAGTTTGACGGGGGGCGGAGGGTACGAGCAGTACTTC. Its translation is CASSLTGGGGYEQYF. The V and J genes are TRBV27 and TRBJ2-7, with TRBD2 as a possible D gene (7 bases). The length of the CDR3 is 15 residues. Germline V gives CDR1 MNHEY, CDR2 SMNVEV (reference sequence). V lost 3 bases to trimming and J lost 4 bases, with 16 bases between them.